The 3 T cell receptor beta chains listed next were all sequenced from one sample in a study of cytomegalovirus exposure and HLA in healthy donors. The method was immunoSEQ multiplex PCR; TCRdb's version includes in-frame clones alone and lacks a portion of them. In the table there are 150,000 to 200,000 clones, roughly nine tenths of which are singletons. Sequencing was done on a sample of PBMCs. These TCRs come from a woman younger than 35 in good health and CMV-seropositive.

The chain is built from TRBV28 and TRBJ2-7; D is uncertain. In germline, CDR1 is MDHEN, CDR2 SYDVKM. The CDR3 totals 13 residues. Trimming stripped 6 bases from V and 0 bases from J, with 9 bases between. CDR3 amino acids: CASRPTLSYEQYF. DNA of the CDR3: TGTGCCAGCAGACCGACACTCTCCTACGAGCAGTACTTC.

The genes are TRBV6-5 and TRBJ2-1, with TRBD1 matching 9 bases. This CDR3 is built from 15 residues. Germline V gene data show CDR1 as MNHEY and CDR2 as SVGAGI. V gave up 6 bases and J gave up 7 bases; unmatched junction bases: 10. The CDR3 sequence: CASRRNRDRENEQFF. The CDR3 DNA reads TGTGCCAGCAGACGCAACCGGGACAGGGAGAATGAGCAGTTCTTC.

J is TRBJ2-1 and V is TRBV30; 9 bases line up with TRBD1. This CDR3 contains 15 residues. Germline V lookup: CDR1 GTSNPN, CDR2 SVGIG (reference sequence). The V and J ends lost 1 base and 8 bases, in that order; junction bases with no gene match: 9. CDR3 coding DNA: TGTGCCTGGAGTGGCGGGACAGGGTTCAGCGATGAGCAGTTCTTC. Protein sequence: CAWSGGTGFSDEQFF.